The present T cell receptor (beta chain) was sequenced within a study of T cell responses to AZD1222 COVID-19 vaccine. Overall study findings and caveats: Once two AZD1222 doses were given, Spike-specific TCR breadth and depth went up.

Germline lookup yields CDR1 MNHEY and CDR2 SMNVEV (reference sequence). V lost 8 bases to trimming and J lost 3 bases, with 11 bases between them. CDR3 length: 14 residues. Assay used: immunoSEQ multiplex PCR; TCRdb lists only in-frame clones, some missing. The sample includes 120,000 to 150,000 clones, around nine tenths of them seen just once. Worth noting for this clone: Its antigen is unidentified.

The sequencing here drew on peripheral blood, taken on day 0 of AZD1222 vaccination. The V call is TRBV27, the J call TRBJ2-6; weak D call: TRBD2 (5 bases). The clonotype comes from an adult in good health. The CDR3 spells CASLYGLGANVLTF. In DNA form, the CDR3 reads TGTGCCAGCCTCTATGGACTTGGGGCCAACGTCCTGACTTTC.